The next 29 T cell receptor beta chains were all read from a single sample in a study of tumor-infiltrating lymphocytes in oesophageal squamous cell carcinoma. One entry per CDR3 protein, called by TCRdb with MiXCR from the PCR reads. The sample carries fewer than 20,000 distinct CDR3 sequences, 35% to 45% recorded once. Sequencing input: esophageal tumor tissue. These receptors all come from a male donor with esophageal squamous cell carcinoma.

In DNA form, the CDR3 reads TGCGCCAGCAGTTCAGGACAACAAGAGACCCAGTACTTC. Translated, it gives CASSSGQQETQYF. This sequence joins TRBV10-1 and TRBJ2-4, with D maybe TRBD1 (5 bases). Judging by the DNA end, TRBJ2-5 fits better; the J call may be wrong. Germline V gene sequence: CDR1 WNHNN, CDR2 SYGVQD (reference sequence). The CDR3 consists of 13 residues.

The chain joins TRBV7-8 to TRBJ2-5; a possible D gene is TRBD2 (5 bases). Germline lookup yields CDR1 SGHVS and CDR2 FQNEAQ. This CDR3 spans 13 amino acids. V lost 1 base and J lost 4, with 7 bases in between. CDR3 nucleotides: TGTGCCAGCAGCTTAGGGGAGAGAGAGACCCAGTACTTC. It yields the protein CASSLGERETQYF.

For this clonotype: Given a much more abundant clone one base away, this may be a read error. V gene TRBV10-3 combines with J gene TRBJ2-1, with a weak D call TRBD2 (6 bases). The DNA end favors TRBJ2-7, so the J call may be wrong. The CDR3 is 14 amino acids. Germline CDR1 reads ENHRY; CDR2 reads SYGVKD. The CDR3 reads CAISSGLLWNEQYF. CDR3 sequence (DNA): TGTGCCATCAGTTCGGGACTCCTATGGAATGAGCAGTACTTC.

The V gene is TRBV6-1, the J gene TRBJ2-2; D uncertain. The CDR3 contains 13 residues. Germline CDR1 MNHNS, CDR2 SASEGT. Trimming stripped 2 bases from V and 2 bases from J, with 3 bases between. This CDR3 is CASSEINTGELFF. CDR3 bases: TGTGCCAGCAGTGAAATTAACACCGGGGAGCTGTTTTTT.

This clonotype occurred many times. V and J are TRBV6-6 and TRBJ1-1; a weak D match, TRBD1 (6 bases). Looked up from germline, CDR1 is MNHNY and CDR2 is SVGAGI (reference sequence). The V end lost 2 bases, the J end lost 2 bases, and 9 bases lay between the germline ends. The CDR3 sequence is 14 residues long. CDR3 region: CASSYGGTNTEAFF. Written as DNA, the CDR3 is TGTGCCAGCAGTTACGGGGGCACAAACACTGAAGCTTTCTTT.

The chain couples TRBV6-1 to TRBJ2-3; D call uncertain. CDR1 and CDR2 from the germline V gene are MNHNS and SASEGT. This CDR3 spans 13 amino acids. V was shortened by 6 bases and J by 4 bases, with 11 bases between the two germline ends. The CDR3 loop is CASSYTRADTQYF. DNA for the CDR3: TGTGCCAGCAGCTATACCCGGGCAGATACGCAGTATTTT.

The genes are TRBV7-3 and TRBJ2-1; D not resolved. The J call may not be correct, given that the DNA end is closer to TRBJ2-7. The CDR3 consists of 14 residues. Germline V gene lookup returns CDR1 SGHTA and CDR2 FQGTGA. The chain's CDR3 is CASSYSELSYEQYF. The CDR3 region has the DNA TGTGCCAGCAGCTACTCCGAGTTATCCTACGAGCAGTACTTC.

The chain links TRBV7-2 to TRBJ2-1; D not certain. The better agreement between TRBJ2-7 and the DNA end casts doubt on the J call. The CDR3 spans 13 residues. Germline CDR1 and CDR2: SGHTA and FQGNSA. In DNA form, the CDR3 reads TGTGCCAGCAGCCGAGGCAACTCCTACGAGCAGTACTTC. Protein: CASSRGNSYEQYF.

In its sample, this clonotype is medium-sized (0.01 to 0.1%). The chain links TRBV12-3 or TRBV12-4 to TRBJ2-7; TRBD1 aligns across 7 bases. The CDR3 has 14 amino acids. Unmatched junction bases numbered 7, after V lost 6 bases and J lost 2 bases. DNA of the CDR3: TGTGCCAGCAGCCCGGGACAGTACCCCTACGAGCAGTACTTC. As protein: CASSPGQYPYEQYF.

Comments on this clonotype: Because the CDR3 is missing its conserved closing phenylalanine or tryptophan, this is likely a read error. The DNA is left out, because the CDR3 cannot be placed on it with certainty; the CDR3 is given as TCRdb lists it. The V gene is TRBV7-3, the J gene TRBJ1-1; the table's D gene call, TRBD1, was not cross checked with the DNA. Germline CDR1 reads SGHTA; CDR2 reads FQGTGA. Both ends counted, the CDR3 spans 16 residues. The CDR3 here is CASSPQPRDTSSSSGQ.

This clonotype was seen once. One end of the junction fails to match germline, which may point to a read error. The J gene is TRBJ2-3, the V gene TRBV12-3 or TRBV12-4; tentatively, D is TRBD2 (6 bases). CDR3 length: 14 residues. The DNA for the CDR3 is TGTGCCAGCAGTTTGGGACTGCGCACAGATACGCAGTATTTC. Amino acids: CASSLGLRTDTQYF.

On this clonotype: Since no conserved phenylalanine or tryptophan closes the CDR3, a read error is the likely cause. The DNA is omitted, as the CDR3 cannot be located on it reliably, and the CDR3 follows TCRdb's listing. The V call is TRBV11-2, the J call TRBJ2-6. Germline-derived CDR1 and CDR2 are SGHAT and FQNNGV. Including both end residues, the CDR3 is 8 amino acids long. The CDR3 sequence is CASSLDQA.

The sample holds a few counts of this clonotype. This chain uses TRBV7-6 with TRBJ2-5; D is unresolved. Per germline, CDR1 SGHVS and CDR2 FNYEAQ. This CDR3 contains 13 residues. The V end lost 6 bases, the J end lost 5 bases, and 13 bases lay between the germline ends. CDR3 sequence: CASSSELVETQYF. CDR3 in DNA: TGTGCCAGCAGTAGTGAGCTGGTTGAGACCCAGTACTTC.

This clonotype was seen ten or more times. In nucleotides, the CDR3 is TGTGCCAGTAGTATACAAGGACTAGCGGGAGGCAAGAATGAGCAGTTCTTC. Its protein product is CASSIQGLAGGKNEQFF. This sequence joins TRBV19 and TRBJ2-1, with 14 bases that match TRBD2. The germline CDR1 and CDR2 sequences are LNHDA and SQIVND (reference sequence). The CDR3 consists of 17 residues. V lost 2 bases and J lost 7; bases outside the gene matches: 7.

With regard to this clonotype: Likely a read error: the CDR3 ends without its conserved phenylalanine or tryptophan. The DNA is left out, because the CDR3 cannot be placed on it with certainty; the CDR3 is given as TCRdb lists it. The chain joins TRBV11-3 to TRBJ1-1. From its first to its last residue, the CDR3 has 16 amino acids. CDR1 is SGHNT and CDR2 is YENEEA in the germline V gene. The CDR3 loop reads CASSSFGGPMATPSVR.

This clonotype was seen ten or more times. This chain joins TRBV5-5 and TRBJ1-6; no clear D gene. The CDR3 contains 17 residues. Germline assignment: CDR1 SGHKS and CDR2 YYEKEE (reference sequence). Trimming took 3 bases from V and 0 from J, leaving 13 bases between them. The CDR3 here is CASSSRTLSSYNSPLHF. The CDR3 nucleotides read TGTGCCAGCAGCTCTAGGACCTTAAGCTCCTATAATTCACCCCTCCACTTT. The entire variable domain, with the rest obtained from reference TRBV5-5 and TRBJ1-6, is as follows: DAGVTQSPTHLIKTRGQQVTLRCSPISGHKSVSWYQQVLGQGPQFIFQYYEKEERGRGNFPDRFSARQFPNYSSELNVNALLLGDSALYLCASSSRTLSSYNSPLHFGNGTRLTVT.

Details on this clonotype: This CDR3 fails to terminate in the conserved phenylalanine or tryptophan, so it likely reflects a read error. The DNA is omitted, as the CDR3 cannot be located on it reliably, and the CDR3 follows TCRdb's listing. This chain uses TRBV27 with TRBJ2-3; the listed D gene, TRBD1, was not tested against the DNA. The germline V gene encodes CDR1 MNHEY and CDR2 SMNVEV (reference sequence). The CDR3 length is 17 residues, termini included. This chain's CDR3 is CASVNRGLTFNEQFFGP.

This clonotype has just a few counts. J is TRBJ2-7 and V is TRBV5-1, with D unclear. The CDR3 runs to 15 residues. Germline CDR1 is SGHRS and CDR2 is YFSETQ. V shed 0 bases and J shed 0 bases, with 10 bases lying between them. The CDR3 loop reads CASSLDTESSYEQYF. For the CDR3, the DNA is TGCGCCAGCAGCTTGGACACGGAGAGCTCCTACGAGCAGTACTTC.

V usage is TRBV30 and J usage is TRBJ2-3; the D gene is possibly TRBD2 (6 bases). Germline CDR1 GTSNPN, CDR2 SVGIG (reference sequence). With 2 bases removed from V and 5 bases from J, the gap between germline ends came to 14 bases. The length of the CDR3 is 14 residues. The CDR3 coding sequence is TGTGCCTGGAGTAGGAGGCGGGGAGGAGATACGCAGTATTTT. Translating gives CAWSRRRGGDTQYF.

This clonotype rates as medium-sized. V is TRBV9 and J is TRBJ2-1; 7 bases line up with TRBD2. V was clipped by 1 base and J by 8 bases; unmatched bases: 9. Germline V lookup: CDR1 SGDLS, CDR2 YYNGEE. CDR3 length: 15 residues. The CDR3 reads CASSVPPGGGDEQFF. CDR3 coding DNA: TGTGCCAGCAGCGTACCTCCGGGGGGAGGAGATGAGCAGTTCTTC.

This clonotype appeared a few times. The J gene is TRBJ2-4, the V gene TRBV27; TRBD2 matches 9 bases. Losses at the gene ends were 3 bases for V and 4 bases for J; bases not matched to a gene: 1. The CDR3 runs 14 residues. Per germline, CDR1 MNHEY and CDR2 SMNVEV (reference sequence). In DNA form, the CDR3 reads TGTGCCAGCAGTTTGCTAGCGGGGAAAAACATTCAGTACTTC. It is translated as CASSLLAGKNIQYF.

In this sample, this clonotype turned up many times. The rearrangement links TRBV7-9 to TRBJ2-2; 7 bases are a match to TRBD1. The CDR3 extends over 14 amino acids. Germline CDR1 reads SEHNR; CDR2 reads FQNEAQ (reference sequence). Trimming removed 6 bases from V and 3 bases from J; junction bases left unmatched: 4. In nucleotides, the CDR3 is TGTGCCAGCAGGAGTGGACAGGACACCGGGGAGCTGTTTTTT. Its translation: CASRSGQDTGELFF. Supplemented by reference TRBV7-9 and TRBJ2-2, the full variable domain reads DTGVSQNPRHKITKRGQNVTFRCDPISEHNRLYWYRQTLGQGPEFLTYFQNEAQLEKSRLLSDRFSAERPKGSFSTLEIQRTEQGDSAMYLCASRSGQDTGELFFGEGSRLTVL.

The chain uses TRBV7-2 and TRBJ2-7, with 9 bases matching TRBD2. The end of the DNA fits TRBJ2-1 better, so the J call may be wrong. Germline V CDR1 and CDR2: SGHTA, FQGNSA. This CDR3 region has 17 residues. The CDR3 DNA sequence: TGTGCCAGCAGCTTAAGGGGACTAGCATCCTACTACAATGAGCAGTTCTTC. Protein: CASSLRGLASYYNEQFF.

CDR3 DNA sequence: TGTGCCAGCAGCACCAGTTTACCTGGGGCCAACGTCCTGACTTTC. Protein: CASSTSLPGANVLTF. The rearrangement links TRBV7-6 to TRBJ2-6; no firm D call. Germline values: CDR1 SGHVS, CDR2 FNYEAQ. The V end lost 5 bases, the J end lost 2 bases, and 10 bases lay between the germline ends. The CDR3 contains 15 residues.

The table lists this clonotype with a count of one. Since a much larger clone is just one base distant, this may be a read error. The genes are TRBV6-4 and TRBJ2-6; 9 bases map to TRBD2. The tail of the sequence fits TRBJ2-1 better, so the J call may be wrong. This CDR3 is built from 16 residues. The germline V gene encodes CDR1 MRHNA and CDR2 SNTAGT. The CDR3 DNA follows: TGTGCCAGCAGTACGACCGGGACTAGCTGGAACAATGAGCAGTTCTTC. It codes for CASSTTGTSWNNEQFF.

This clonotype was picked up a small number of times. This sequence joins TRBV11-3 and TRBJ2-1, with D hard to call. Germline assignment: CDR1 SGHNT and CDR2 YENEEA. Trimming took 1 base from V and 9 from J, leaving 7 bases between them. The CDR3 is 12 amino acids. CDR3 residues: CASSLGWREQFF. CDR3 bases: TGTGCCAGCAGCTTAGGTTGGCGTGAGCAGTTCTTC.

V usage is TRBV5-1 and J usage is TRBJ2-6; D possibly corresponds to TRBD1 (5 bases). The last part of the DNA fits TRBJ2-1 better; the J call may be wrong. Per germline, CDR1 SGHRS and CDR2 YFSETQ. The CDR3 has 14 amino acids. CDR3 protein: CASSSQDGKNEQFF. The CDR3 bases are TGCGCCAGCAGTTCACAGGACGGTAAGAATGAGCAGTTCTTC.

The chain has TRBV12-3 or TRBV12-4 and TRBJ2-7, with TRBD1 matching over 8 bases. The CDR3 is 14 residues long. Trimming removed 6 bases from V and 2 bases from J; junction bases left unmatched: 6. CDR3 sequence (DNA): TGTGCCAGCAGGGGCCGGGACAGGACCTACGAGCAGTACTTC. It encodes CASRGRDRTYEQYF.

This clonotype appeared once. CDR3 residues: CASSLAPLGNEQYF. The CDR3 nucleotides read TGTGCCAGCAGCTTAGCCCCCCTAGGGAACGAGCAGTACTTC. The chain is built from TRBV11-2 and TRBJ2-7; D remains unclear. CDR1 is SGHAT and CDR2 is FQNNGV in the germline V gene. Trimming took off 1 base at V and 5 bases at J, with 12 bases between the two ends. The CDR3 runs to 14 residues. Drawing the rest from reference TRBV11-2 and TRBJ2-7, the complete variable domain is EAGVAQSPRYKIIEKRQSVAFWCNPISGHATLYWYQQILGQGPKLLIQFQNNGVVDDSQLPKDRFSAERLKGVDSTLKIQPAKLEDSAVYLCASSLAPLGNEQYFGPGTRLTVT.